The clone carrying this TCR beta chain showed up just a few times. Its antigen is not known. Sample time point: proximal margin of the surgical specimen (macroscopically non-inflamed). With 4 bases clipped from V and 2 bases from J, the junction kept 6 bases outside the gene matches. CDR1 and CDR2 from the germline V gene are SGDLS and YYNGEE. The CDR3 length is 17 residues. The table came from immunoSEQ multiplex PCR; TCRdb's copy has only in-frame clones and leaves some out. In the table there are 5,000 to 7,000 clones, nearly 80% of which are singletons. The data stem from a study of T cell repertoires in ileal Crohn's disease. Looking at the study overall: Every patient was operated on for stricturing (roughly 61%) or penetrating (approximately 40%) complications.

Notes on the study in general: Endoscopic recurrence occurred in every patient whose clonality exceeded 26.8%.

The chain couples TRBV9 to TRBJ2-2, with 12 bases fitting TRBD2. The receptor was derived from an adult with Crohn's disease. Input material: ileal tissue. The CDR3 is CASSLRTSGVNTGELFF. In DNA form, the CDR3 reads TGTGCCAGCAGCCTACGGACTAGCGGGGTCAACACCGGGGAGCTGTTTTTT.